The next 20 T cell receptor beta chains were all read from a single sample in a study of human thymus T cells. Profiled with immunoSEQ multiplex PCR; TCRdb holds only in-frame clones, not every one. The table shows under 70,000 clones, with around 94% occurring only once. Source material: blood. Receptors originate from a boy in the first two years of life with a congenital heart defect but otherwise immunologically healthy.

J is TRBJ2-7 and V is TRBV6-1; tentatively, D is TRBD1 or TRBD2 (6 bases each). From germline, CDR1 is MNHNS and CDR2 SASEGT. This CDR3 contains 15 residues. V lost 6 bases and J 2 bases, leaving 17 bases between the germline ends. The CDR3 DNA sequence: TGTGCCAGCAGATATCACGCGGGACACCCCTACGAGCAGTACTTC. Protein sequence: CASRYHAGHPYEQYF.

This chain uses TRBV5-4 with TRBJ1-3; D ambiguous. Germline V gives CDR1 SGHNT, CDR2 YYREEE (reference sequence). Trimming shortened V by 4 bases and J by 6 bases, and 5 bases separated the two germline ends. This CDR3 has 11 amino acids. CDR3 bases: TGTGCCAGCAGCATCGAAAACACCATATATTTT. This sequence encodes CASSIENTIYF.

The chain recombines TRBV15 with TRBJ2-7; D ambiguous. The CDR3 extends over 13 amino acids. Germline values: CDR1 LNHNV, CDR2 YYDKDF (reference sequence). Trimming removed 0 bases from V and 3 bases from J, with 6 bases in between. The CDR3 spells CATSRDRVYEQYF. CDR3 bases: TGTGCCACCAGCAGAGATAGGGTCTACGAGCAGTACTTC.

The V call is TRBV7-9, the J call TRBJ2-4, with 9 bases fitting TRBD1. CDR3 length: 15 residues. Looked up from germline, CDR1 is SEHNR and CDR2 is FQNEAQ (reference sequence). V lost 2 bases and J lost 7; bases outside the gene matches: 6. The CDR3 nucleotides read TGTGCCAGCAGCTTAATGACAGGGGGTGATAACATTCAGTACTTC. It codes for CASSLMTGGDNIQYF.

This rearrangement joins TRBV30 to TRBJ1-2, with 8 nucleotides matching TRBD1. This CDR3 spans 15 amino acids. The trim removed 0 bases at V and 7 bases at J, leaving 10 bases unmatched. Germline V gives CDR1 GTSNPN, CDR2 SVGIG (reference sequence). CDR3 in DNA: TGTGCCTGGAGTGTACCGGGACAGGTCGGCTCTGGCTACACCTTC. It yields the protein CAWSVPGQVGSGYTF. The full variable domain, rest sourced from reference TRBV30 and TRBJ1-2, is SQTIHQWPATLVQPVGSPLSLECTVEGTSNPNLYWYRQAAGRGLQLLFYSVGIGQISSEVPQNLSASRPQDRQFILSSKKLLLSDSGFYLCAWSVPGQVGSGYTFGSGTRLTVV.

V usage is TRBV11-2 and J usage is TRBJ2-5; 7 bases are a match to TRBD1. With V trimmed by 5 bases and J by 7 bases, 7 bases remained unmatched. Germline V gene data show CDR1 as SGHAT and CDR2 as FQNNGV. The CDR3 totals 13 residues. The CDR3 here is CASSMPSGGTQYF. The CDR3 DNA follows: TGTGCCAGCAGCATGCCCTCAGGGGGGACCCAGTACTTC.

The rearrangement links TRBV28 to TRBJ2-1; D gene unclear. The ends were cut back, 2 bases at V and 1 base at J, with 9 bases in the middle. From germline, CDR1 is MDHEN and CDR2 SYDVKM. The CDR3 spans 15 residues. As DNA, the CDR3 is TGTGCCAGCAGTTTAGGACCACCTTCCTACAATGAGCAGTTCTTC. Translating gives CASSLGPPSYNEQFF.

CDR3 in amino acids: CASSMSGYTEAFF. CDR3 coding DNA: TGTGCCAGTAGTATGTCAGGGTACACTGAAGCTTTCTTT. The chain links TRBV19 to TRBJ1-1, with D tentatively TRBD1 (5 bases). Germline CDR1 is LNHDA and CDR2 is SQIVND (reference sequence). The CDR3 loop spans 13 amino acids. V shed 3 bases and J shed 3 bases, with 8 bases lying between them.

The chain combines TRBV30 with TRBJ1-1, with 10 bases that match TRBD1. The CDR3 extends over 19 amino acids. Germline CDR1 and CDR2: GTSNPN and SVGIG (reference sequence). Trimming removed 5 bases from V and 0 bases from J; junction bases left unmatched: 18. CDR3 sequence: CAWRAPPGQGIYMNTEAFF. Here the CDR3 DNA reads TGTGCCTGGCGTGCCCCGCCGGGACAGGGGATTTACATGAACACTGAAGCTTTCTTT.

The J gene is TRBJ2-2, the V gene TRBV6-6; TRBD2 matches 10 bases. Germline V gene lookup returns CDR1 MNHNY and CDR2 SVGAGI (reference sequence). Trimming cost V 11 bases and J 3 bases; bases outside gene matches: 6. CDR3 length equals 14 residues. CDR3 bases: TGTGCCTCCGGGACTAGCGATTACACCGGGGAGCTGTTTTTT. Protein sequence: CASGTSDYTGELFF.

The chain combines TRBV27 with TRBJ2-5; D not certain. This CDR3 has 14 amino acids. Germline CDR1 reads MNHEY; CDR2 reads SMNVEV (reference sequence). Deletions cut 3 bases from V and 5 bases from J, with 13 bases between. The CDR3 is CASSFLGPRETQYF. For the CDR3, the DNA is TGTGCCAGCAGTTTCCTTGGCCCCCGGGAGACCCAGTACTTC.

The CDR3 reads CASSFLLETQYF. The CDR3 DNA sequence: TGTGCCAGCAGCTTTCTTTTAGAGACCCAGTACTTC. V gene TRBV7-2 combines with J gene TRBJ2-5, with unresolved D. V was cut by 3 bases and J by 4 bases, with 6 bases left in between. In germline, CDR1 is SGHTA, CDR2 FQGNSA. The CDR3 has 12 amino acids.

A few counts support this clone. The chain links TRBV9 to TRBJ1-1; D gene unclear. Trimming took 7 bases from V and 4 from J, leaving 14 bases between them. This CDR3 is 13 amino acids long. Looked up from germline, CDR1 is SGDLS and CDR2 is YYNGEE. The CDR3 spells CASSLGGATEAFF. CDR3 bases: TGTGCCAGCTCCCTCGGAGGAGCCACTGAAGCTTTCTTT.

The rearrangement links TRBV4-3 to TRBJ2-7, with 10 bases fitting TRBD2. V lost 0 bases and J lost 2; bases outside the gene matches: 4. The CDR3 covers 16 residues. CDR1 is LGHNA and CDR2 is YSLEER in the germline V gene. The CDR3 DNA reads TGCGCCAGCAGCCAAGATGGCCTAGCGGGGGCCTACGAGCAGTACTTC. Its protein product is CASSQDGLAGAYEQYF.

The chain carries TRBV2 and TRBJ2-5; D is ambiguous. V was clipped by 2 bases and J by 0 bases, with 13 bases between them. The germline V gene has CDR1 SNHLY and CDR2 FYNNEI. The CDR3 is made up of 16 amino acids. CDR3 region: CASSELYARHQETQYF. CDR3 nucleotide sequence: TGTGCCAGCAGTGAATTGTACGCCCGTCACCAAGAGACCCAGTACTTC.

The V gene is TRBV11-2, the J gene TRBJ2-7, with D unclear. CDR1 is SGHAT, CDR2 FQNNGV, per germline. Trimming removed 0 bases from V and 3 bases from J, with 9 bases in between. The CDR3 runs to 14 residues. The CDR3 is CASSLDGSLYEQYF. CDR3 DNA sequence: TGTGCCAGCAGCTTAGATGGTTCCCTCTACGAGCAGTACTTC.

The chain has TRBV9 and TRBJ1-1; no definite D call. Trimming pared 4 bases from V and 1 base from J, leaving 8 bases between. This CDR3 has 13 amino acids. Germline CDR1 SGDLS, CDR2 YYNGEE. Here the CDR3 DNA reads TGTGCCAGCAGCCTCAGACCGAACACTGAAGCTTTCTTT. Protein product: CASSLRPNTEAFF.

This chain links TRBV19 with TRBJ2-1; 7 nucleotides match TRBD2. Trimming at V came to 1 base and at J to 3 bases, leaving 6 bases not matched to a gene. CDR3 length equals 16 residues. Germline CDR1 and CDR2: LNHDA and SQIVND (reference sequence). DNA of the CDR3: TGTGCCAGTAGTATAGCGGGGGGTCCGATCTACAATGAGCAGTTCTTC. It encodes CASSIAGGPIYNEQFF.

This clone was observed a single time. This chain connects TRBV27 to TRBJ2-5, with TRBD2 identical over 8 bases. The germline CDR1 and CDR2 sequences are MNHEY and SMNVEV (reference sequence). This CDR3 has 15 residues. Trimming cost V 2 bases and J 3 bases; bases outside gene matches: 5. In DNA form, the CDR3 reads TGTGCCAGCAGTTTACAAGCCGGGAGGGAAGAGACCCAGTACTTC. It is translated as CASSLQAGREETQYF.

The chain joins TRBV19 to TRBJ2-3; 11 positions agree with TRBD2. After removal of 3 bases from V and 5 bases from J, the junction contained 7 bases not matched to a gene. Germline V lookup: CDR1 LNHDA, CDR2 SQIVND (reference sequence). The CDR3 sequence is 16 residues long. The CDR3 region is CASSIWGLAVGDTQYF. The CDR3 DNA sequence: TGTGCCAGTAGTATCTGGGGACTAGCGGTTGGAGATACGCAGTATTTT.